The following is a TCR beta chain sequence with its context. The source of the sample is a study of blood T cell repertoires in COVID-19. Whole-study context: Donors in the United States, Italy and Spain gave samples during acute or convalescent COVID-19. The analysed material was cDNA or gDNA that came from T cells, B-cell-depleted T cells, or PBMCs.

Germline V CDR1 and CDR2: LNHDA, SQIVND (reference sequence). Trimming took 3 bases from V and 5 from J; bases not matched to a gene: 6. The CDR3 runs 16 residues. Authors' analysis steps: Estimation of nucleated cell counts relied on the amplification of reference gene primers. Generated by immunoSEQ multiplex PCR, the TCRdb table keeps only in-frame clones and is missing some. V and J calls and clone size are given by that table; D and trimming were obtained from the DNA. The data contain 200,000 to 300,000 clones, less than 90% of them singletons. This clonotype was sampled from a man in his sixties with acute or convalescent COVID-19. The sequenced material came from peripheral blood. The chain recombines TRBV19 with TRBJ1-6; 8 nucleotides align to TRBD1. CDR3 in DNA: TGTGCCAGTAGTATGTCAGGGGGCACCGATAATTCACCCCTCCACTTT. This gives the protein CASSMSGGTDNSPLHF.